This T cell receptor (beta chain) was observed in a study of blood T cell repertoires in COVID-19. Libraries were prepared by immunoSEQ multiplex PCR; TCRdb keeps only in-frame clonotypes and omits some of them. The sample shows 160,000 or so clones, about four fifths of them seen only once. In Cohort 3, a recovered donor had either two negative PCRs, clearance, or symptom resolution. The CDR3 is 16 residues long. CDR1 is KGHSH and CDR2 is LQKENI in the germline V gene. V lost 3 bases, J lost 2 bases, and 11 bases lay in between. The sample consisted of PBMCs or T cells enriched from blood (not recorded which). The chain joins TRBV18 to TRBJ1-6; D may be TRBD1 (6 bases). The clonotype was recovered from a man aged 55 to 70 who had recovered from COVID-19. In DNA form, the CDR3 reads TGTGCCAGCTCACCGAACAGGGTCGCCTATAATTCACCCCTCCACTTT. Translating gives CASSPNRVAYNSPLHF.